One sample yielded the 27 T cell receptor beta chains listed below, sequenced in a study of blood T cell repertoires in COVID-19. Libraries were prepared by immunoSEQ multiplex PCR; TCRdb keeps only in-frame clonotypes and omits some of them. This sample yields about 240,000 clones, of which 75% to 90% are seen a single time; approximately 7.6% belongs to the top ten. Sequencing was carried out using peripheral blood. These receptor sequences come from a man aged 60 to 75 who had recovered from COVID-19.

CDR3 amino acids: CATSPGLAGVTDTQYF. In DNA, the CDR3 is TGTGCCACCAGCCCTGGACTAGCGGGGGTCACAGATACGCAGTATTTT. The rearrangement joins TRBV24-1 to TRBJ2-3, with 13 bases identical to TRBD2. The germline V gene encodes CDR1 KGHDR and CDR2 SFDVKD. Germline trimming cut 7 bases from V and 2 bases from J; bases unmatched to any gene: 5. The length of the CDR3 is 16 residues.

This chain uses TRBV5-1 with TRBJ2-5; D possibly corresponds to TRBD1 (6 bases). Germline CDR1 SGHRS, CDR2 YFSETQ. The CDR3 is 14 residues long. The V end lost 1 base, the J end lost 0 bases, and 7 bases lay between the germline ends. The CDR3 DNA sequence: TGCGCCAGCAGCTTGACAGGGAACCAAGAGACCCAGTACTTC. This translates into CASSLTGNQETQYF.

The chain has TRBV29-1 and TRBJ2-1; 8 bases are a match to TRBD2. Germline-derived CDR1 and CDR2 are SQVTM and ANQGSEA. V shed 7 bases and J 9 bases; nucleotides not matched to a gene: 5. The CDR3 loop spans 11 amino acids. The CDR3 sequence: CSAVSGGEQFF. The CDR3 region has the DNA TGCAGCGCAGTAAGCGGGGGTGAGCAGTTCTTC.

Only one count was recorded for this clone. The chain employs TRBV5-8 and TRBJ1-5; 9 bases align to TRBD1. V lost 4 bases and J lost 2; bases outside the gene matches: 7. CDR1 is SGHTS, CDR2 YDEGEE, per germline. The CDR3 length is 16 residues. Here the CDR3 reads CASSLFRDRGNQPQHF. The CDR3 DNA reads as TGTGCCAGCAGCCTCTTTCGGGACAGGGGCAATCAGCCCCAGCATTTT.

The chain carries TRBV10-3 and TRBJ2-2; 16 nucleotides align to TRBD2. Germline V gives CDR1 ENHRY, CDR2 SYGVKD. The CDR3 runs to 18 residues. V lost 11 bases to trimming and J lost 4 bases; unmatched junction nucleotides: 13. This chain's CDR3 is CAATPGLAGGPSTGELFF. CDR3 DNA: TGTGCCGCTACCCCGGGACTAGCGGGGGGGCCTAGCACCGGGGAGCTGTTTTTT.

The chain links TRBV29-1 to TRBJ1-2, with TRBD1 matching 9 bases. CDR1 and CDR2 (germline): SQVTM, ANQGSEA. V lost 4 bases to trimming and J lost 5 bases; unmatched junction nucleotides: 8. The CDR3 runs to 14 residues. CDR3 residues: CSVVPRTGAYGYTF. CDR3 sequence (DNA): TGCAGCGTTGTCCCCCGGACAGGGGCATATGGCTACACCTTC. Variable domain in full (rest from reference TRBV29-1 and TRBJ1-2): SAVISQKPSRDICQRGTSLTIQCQVDSQVTMMFWYRQQPGQSLTLIATANQGSEATYESGFVIDKFPISRPNLTFSTLTVSNMSPEDSSIYLCSVVPRTGAYGYTFGSGTRLTVV.

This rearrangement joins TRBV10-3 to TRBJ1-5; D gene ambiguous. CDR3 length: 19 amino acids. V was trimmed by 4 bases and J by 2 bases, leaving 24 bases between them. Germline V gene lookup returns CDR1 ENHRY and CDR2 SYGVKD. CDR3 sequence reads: CAISALGVSLEAGNQPQHF. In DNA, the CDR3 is TGTGCCATCAGTGCTTTGGGTGTTTCGTTAGAGGCGGGCAATCAGCCCCAGCATTTT.

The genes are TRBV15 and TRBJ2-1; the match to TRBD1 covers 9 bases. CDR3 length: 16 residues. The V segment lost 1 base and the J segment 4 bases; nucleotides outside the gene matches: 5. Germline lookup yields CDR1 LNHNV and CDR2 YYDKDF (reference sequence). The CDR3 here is CATSRGGQGRYNEQFF. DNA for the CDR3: TGTGCCACCAGCAGAGGGGGACAGGGAAGGTACAATGAGCAGTTCTTC.

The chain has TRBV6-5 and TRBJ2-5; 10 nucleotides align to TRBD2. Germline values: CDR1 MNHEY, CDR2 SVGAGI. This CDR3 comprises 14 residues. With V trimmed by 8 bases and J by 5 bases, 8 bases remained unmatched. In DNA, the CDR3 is TGTGCCAGCTCGAGCGGGGGGGCGGGTGAGACCCAGTACTTC. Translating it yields CASSSGGAGETQYF.

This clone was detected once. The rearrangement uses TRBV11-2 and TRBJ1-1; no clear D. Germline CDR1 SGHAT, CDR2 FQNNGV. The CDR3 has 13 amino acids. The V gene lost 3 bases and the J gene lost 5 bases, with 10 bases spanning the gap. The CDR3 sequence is CASSLRLNTEAFF. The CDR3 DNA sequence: TGTGCCAGCAGCTTGAGGCTTAATACTGAAGCTTTCTTT.

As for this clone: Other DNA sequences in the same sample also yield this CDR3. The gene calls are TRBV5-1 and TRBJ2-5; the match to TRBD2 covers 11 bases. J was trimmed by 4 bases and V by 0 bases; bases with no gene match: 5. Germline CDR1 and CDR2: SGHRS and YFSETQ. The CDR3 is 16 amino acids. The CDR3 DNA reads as TGCGCCAGCAGCTTGGAGGTAGCGGGGGGGCCAGAGACCCAGTACTTC. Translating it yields CASSLEVAGGPETQYF.

The CDR3 here is CASSPRQGLYGYTF. CDR3 nucleotide sequence: TGTGCCAGCAGCCCCCGACAGGGACTCTATGGCTACACCTTC. The chain has TRBV7-9 and TRBJ1-2; TRBD1 matches at 7 bases. V lost 5 bases to trimming and J lost 4 bases; unmatched junction nucleotides: 7. This CDR3 region has 14 residues. Germline values: CDR1 SEHNR, CDR2 FQNEAQ (reference sequence).

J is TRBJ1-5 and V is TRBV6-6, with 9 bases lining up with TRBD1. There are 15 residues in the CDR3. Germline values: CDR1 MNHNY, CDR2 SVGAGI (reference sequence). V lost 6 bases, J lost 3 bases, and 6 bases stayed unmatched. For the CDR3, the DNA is TGTGCCAGCAGCCGACAGGGGGAGATCAATCAGCCCCAGCATTTT. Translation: CASSRQGEINQPQHF.

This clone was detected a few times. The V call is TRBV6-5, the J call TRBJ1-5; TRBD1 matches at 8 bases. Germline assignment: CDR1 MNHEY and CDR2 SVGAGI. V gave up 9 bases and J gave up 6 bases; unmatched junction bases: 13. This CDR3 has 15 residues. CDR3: CASKRLDRDSQPQHF. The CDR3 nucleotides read TGTGCCAGTAAACGCCTGGACAGGGACAGTCAGCCCCAGCATTTT.

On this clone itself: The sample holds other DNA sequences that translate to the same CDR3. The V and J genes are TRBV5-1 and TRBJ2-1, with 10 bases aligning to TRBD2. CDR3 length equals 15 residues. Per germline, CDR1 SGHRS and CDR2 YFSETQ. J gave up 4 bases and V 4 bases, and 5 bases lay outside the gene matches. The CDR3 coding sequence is TGCGCCAGCAGCCTTAGCGGGGGGACATACAATGAGCAGTTCTTC. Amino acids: CASSLSGGTYNEQFF.

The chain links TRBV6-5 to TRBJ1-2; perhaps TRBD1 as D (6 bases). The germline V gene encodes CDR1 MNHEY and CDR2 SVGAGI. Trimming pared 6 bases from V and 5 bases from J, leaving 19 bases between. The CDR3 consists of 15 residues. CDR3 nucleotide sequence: TGTGCCAGCAGCTTGCTTGACAGGTCTACTTATGGCTACACCTTC. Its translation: CASSLLDRSTYGYTF.

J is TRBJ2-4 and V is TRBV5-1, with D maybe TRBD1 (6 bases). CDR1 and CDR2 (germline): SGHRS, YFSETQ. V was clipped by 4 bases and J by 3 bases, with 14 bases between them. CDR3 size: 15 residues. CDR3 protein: CASSPDSGRKNIQYF. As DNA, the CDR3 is TGCGCCAGCAGCCCGGACAGTGGACGCAAAAACATTCAGTACTTC.

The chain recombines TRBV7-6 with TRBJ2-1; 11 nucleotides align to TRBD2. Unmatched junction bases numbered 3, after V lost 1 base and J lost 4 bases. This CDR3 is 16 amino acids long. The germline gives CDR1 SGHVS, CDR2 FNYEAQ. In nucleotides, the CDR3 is TGTGCCAGCAGCTTAGTGGTAGCGGGGGGGTACAATGAGCAGTTCTTC. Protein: CASSLVVAGGYNEQFF.

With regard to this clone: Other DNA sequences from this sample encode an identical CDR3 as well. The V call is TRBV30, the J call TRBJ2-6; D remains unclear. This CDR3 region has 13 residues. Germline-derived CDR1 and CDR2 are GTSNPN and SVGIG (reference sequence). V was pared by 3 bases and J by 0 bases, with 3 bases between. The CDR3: CAWSGSGANVLTF. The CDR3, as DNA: TGTGCCTGGAGCGGCTCTGGGGCCAACGTCCTGACTTTC.

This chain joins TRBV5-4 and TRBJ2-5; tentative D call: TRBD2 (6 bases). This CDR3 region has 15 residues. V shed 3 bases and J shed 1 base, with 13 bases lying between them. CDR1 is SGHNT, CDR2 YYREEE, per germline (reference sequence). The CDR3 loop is CASSSDGTFQETQYF. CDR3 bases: TGTGCCAGCAGCTCAGACGGGACTTTCCAAGAGACCCAGTACTTC.

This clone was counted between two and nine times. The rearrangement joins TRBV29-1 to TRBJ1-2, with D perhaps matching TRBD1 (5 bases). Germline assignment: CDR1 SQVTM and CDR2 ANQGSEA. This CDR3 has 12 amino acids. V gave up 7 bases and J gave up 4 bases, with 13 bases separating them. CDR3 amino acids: CSAFGTPYGYTF. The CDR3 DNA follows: TGCAGCGCTTTCGGGACTCCCTATGGCTACACCTTC.

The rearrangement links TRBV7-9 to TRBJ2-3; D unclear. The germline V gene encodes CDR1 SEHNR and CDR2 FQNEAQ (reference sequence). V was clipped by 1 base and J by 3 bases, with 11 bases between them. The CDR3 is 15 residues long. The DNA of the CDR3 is TGTGCCAGCAGCTTAGAAGTAACATCGACAGATACGCAGTATTTT. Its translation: CASSLEVTSTDTQYF.

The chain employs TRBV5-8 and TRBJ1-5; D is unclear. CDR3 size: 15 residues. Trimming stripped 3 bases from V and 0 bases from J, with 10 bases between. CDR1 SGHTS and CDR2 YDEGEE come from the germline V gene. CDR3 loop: CASSWNQDSNQPQHF. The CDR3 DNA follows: TGTGCCAGCAGCTGGAATCAGGATAGCAATCAGCCCCAGCATTTT.

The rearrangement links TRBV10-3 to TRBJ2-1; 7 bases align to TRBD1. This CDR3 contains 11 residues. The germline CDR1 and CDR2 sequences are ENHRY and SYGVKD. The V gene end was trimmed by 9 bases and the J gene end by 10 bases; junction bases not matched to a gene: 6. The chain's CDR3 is CAIQTGHEQFF. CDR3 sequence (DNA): TGTGCCATACAGACAGGGCACGAGCAGTTCTTC.

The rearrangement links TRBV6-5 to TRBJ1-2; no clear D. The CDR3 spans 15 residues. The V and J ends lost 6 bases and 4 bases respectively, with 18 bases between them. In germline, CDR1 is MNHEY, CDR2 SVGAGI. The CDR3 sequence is CASRLPLAGGYGYTF. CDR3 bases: TGTGCCAGCAGATTACCTCTCGCGGGTGGCTATGGCTACACCTTC.

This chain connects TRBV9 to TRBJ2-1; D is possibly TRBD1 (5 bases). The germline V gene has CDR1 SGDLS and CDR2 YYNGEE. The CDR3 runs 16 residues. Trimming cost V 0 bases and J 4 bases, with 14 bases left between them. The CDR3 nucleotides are TGTGCCAGCAGCGTAGGGTCAGGGAAGAGGTACAATGAGCAGTTCTTC. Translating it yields CASSVGSGKRYNEQFF. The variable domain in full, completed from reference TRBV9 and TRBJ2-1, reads DSGVTQTPKHLITATGQRVTLRCSPRSGDLSVYWYQQSLDQGLQFLIQYYNGEERAKGNILERFSAQQFPDLHSELNLSSLELGDSALYFCASSVGSGKRYNEQFFGPGTRLTVL.

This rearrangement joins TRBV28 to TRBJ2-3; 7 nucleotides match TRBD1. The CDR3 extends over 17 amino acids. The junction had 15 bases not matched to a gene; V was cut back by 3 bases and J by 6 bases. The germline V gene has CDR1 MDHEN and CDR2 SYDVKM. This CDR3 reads CASSFPVRGPREDTQYF. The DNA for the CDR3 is TGTGCCAGCAGTTTTCCTGTGAGGGGGCCAAGGGAGGATACGCAGTATTTT.